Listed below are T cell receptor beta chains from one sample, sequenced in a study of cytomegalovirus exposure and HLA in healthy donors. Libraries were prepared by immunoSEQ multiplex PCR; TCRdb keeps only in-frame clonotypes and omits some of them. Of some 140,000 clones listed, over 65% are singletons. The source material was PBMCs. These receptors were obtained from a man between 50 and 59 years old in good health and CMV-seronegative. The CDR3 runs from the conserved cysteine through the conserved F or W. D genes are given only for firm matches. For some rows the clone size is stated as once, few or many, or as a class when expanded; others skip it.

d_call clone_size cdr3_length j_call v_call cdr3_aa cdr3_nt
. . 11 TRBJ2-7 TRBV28 CASMGAVEQYF TGTGCCAGCATGGGGGCGGTCGAGCAGTACTTC
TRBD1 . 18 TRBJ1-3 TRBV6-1 CASSEAPVYRGFGNTIYF TGTGCCAGCAGTGAAGCCCCCGTGTACAGGGGCTTCGGAAACACCATATATTTT
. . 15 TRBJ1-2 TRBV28 CASIAGRGLNYGYTF TGTGCCAGCATTGCAGGGAGGGGTCTTAACTATGGCTACACCTTC
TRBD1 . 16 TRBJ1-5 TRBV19 CASRGQGPISNQPQHF TGTGCCAGTAGGGGACAGGGGCCCATTAGCAATCAGCCCCAGCATTTT
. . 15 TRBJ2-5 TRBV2 CASSEDWSRVETQYF TGTGCCAGCAGTGAAGATTGGAGTCGGGTAGAGACCCAGTACTTC
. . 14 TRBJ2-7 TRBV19 CASTPGDSPGEQYF TGTGCCAGTACCCCGGGTGACTCCCCGGGAGAGCAGTACTTC
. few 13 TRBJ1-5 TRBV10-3 CAISESRDSDQHF TGTGCCATCAGTGAGTCGAGGGACTCGGACCAGCATTTT
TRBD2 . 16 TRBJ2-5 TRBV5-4 CASSLAVAGGWETQYF TGTGCCAGCAGCTTGGCTGTGGCGGGAGGATGGGAGACCCAGTACTTC
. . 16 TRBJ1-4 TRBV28 CASSLQGGWDFEKLFF TGTGCCAGCAGTTTACAGGGTGGTTGGGATTTTGAAAAACTGTTTTTT
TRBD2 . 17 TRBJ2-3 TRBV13 CASSPRTSGNLPDTQYF TGTGCCAGCAGCCCTCGGACTAGCGGGAACCTCCCGGATACGCAGTATTTT
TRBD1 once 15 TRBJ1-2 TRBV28 CASTTTPGTGDGYTF TGTGCCAGCACTACTACCCCCGGGACAGGGGATGGCTACACCTTC
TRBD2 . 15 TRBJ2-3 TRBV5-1 CASSLEVAGADTQYF TGCGCCAGCAGCTTGGAGGTAGCGGGGGCCGATACGCAGTATTTT
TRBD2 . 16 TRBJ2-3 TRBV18 CASSPTSGSGVDTQYF TGTGCCAGCTCACCTACTAGCGGGAGTGGTGTAGATACGCAGTATTTT
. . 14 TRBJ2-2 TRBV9 CASSVGSGAGELFF TGTGCCAGCAGCGTGGGTTCGGGGGCCGGGGAGCTGTTTTTT
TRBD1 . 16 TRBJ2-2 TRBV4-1 CASSKSDRAGTGELFF TGCGCCAGCAGCAAATCGGACAGGGCTGGGACCGGGGAGCTGTTTTTT
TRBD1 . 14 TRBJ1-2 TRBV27 CASRMSGQTRGYTF TGTGCCAGCCGGATGTCGGGACAGACCAGGGGCTACACCTTC
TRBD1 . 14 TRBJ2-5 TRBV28 CASKPGQTTGRQYF TGTGCCAGCAAGCCGGGACAGACGACCGGAAGGCAGTACTTC
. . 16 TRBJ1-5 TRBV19 CASSTNEGVSNQPQHF TGTGCCAGTAGTACTAACGAAGGGGTCAGCAATCAGCCCCAGCATTTT
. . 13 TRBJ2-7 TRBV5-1 CASSLESSYEQYF TGCGCCAGCAGCCTCGAGAGCTCCTACGAGCAGTACTTC
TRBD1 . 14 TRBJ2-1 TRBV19 CASSIGTGGNEQFF TGTGCCAGTAGTATAGGGACAGGGGGCAATGAGCAGTTCTTC
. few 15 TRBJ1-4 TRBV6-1 CASSENRVHNEKLFF TGTGCCAGCAGTGAAAACCGGGTGCATAATGAAAAACTGTTTTTT
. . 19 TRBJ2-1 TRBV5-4 CASSLAISSSRASYNEQFF TGTGCCAGCAGCTTGGCCATTAGTTCTTCCAGGGCTTCCTACAATGAGCAGTTCTTC
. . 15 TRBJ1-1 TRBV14 CASSHGGALNTEAFF TGTGCCAGCAGCCACGGGGGTGCACTGAACACTGAAGCTTTCTTT
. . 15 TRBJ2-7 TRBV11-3 CASSLGGGTLDEQYF TGTGCCAGCAGCTTAGGAGGAGGGACCCTGGACGAGCAGTACTTC
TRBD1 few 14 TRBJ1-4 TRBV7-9 CASSFDRGREKLFF TGTGCCAGCAGCTTCGACAGGGGGCGTGAAAAACTGTTTTTT
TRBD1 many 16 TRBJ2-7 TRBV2 CASSDGGTGDSYEQYF TGTGCCAGCAGTGATGGAGGGACAGGGGACTCCTACGAGCAGTACTTC
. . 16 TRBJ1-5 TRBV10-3 CAISEEVGSGGQPQHF TGTGCCATCAGTGAAGAGGTAGGGAGCGGAGGACAGCCCCAGCATTTT
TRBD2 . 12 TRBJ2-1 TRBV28 CASSLGTSGPFF TGTGCCAGCAGTCTGGGGACTAGTGGTCCGTTCTTC
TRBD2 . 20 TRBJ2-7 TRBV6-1 CASSGGSGTSGRAAPYEQYF TGTGCCAGCAGTGGGGGCTCCGGGACTAGCGGGAGGGCGGCCCCCTACGAGCAGTACTTC
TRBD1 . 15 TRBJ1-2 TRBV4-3 CASSQKRTGGYGYTF TGCGCCAGCAGCCAAAAAAGGACAGGGGGCTATGGCTACACCTTC
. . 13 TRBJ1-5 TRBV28 CASSKLQAQPQHF TGTGCCAGCAGTAAATTGCAAGCGCAGCCCCAGCATTTT
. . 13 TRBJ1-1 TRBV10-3 CAISREANTEAFF TGTGCCATCAGCAGGGAGGCGAACACTGAAGCTTTCTTT
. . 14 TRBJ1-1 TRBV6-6 CASRLTGSIAEAFF TGTGCCAGCCGGTTAACAGGGTCCATCGCTGAAGCTTTCTTT
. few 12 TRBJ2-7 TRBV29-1 CSVAKESYEQYF TGCAGCGTTGCTAAGGAGTCCTACGAGCAGTACTTC
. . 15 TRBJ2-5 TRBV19 CASSPSSVDRETQYF TGTGCCAGTAGTCCCTCTAGCGTCGATCGGGAGACCCAGTACTTC
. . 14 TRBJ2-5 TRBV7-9 CASSLGSTGETQYF TGTGCCAGCAGCTTAGGGTCCACGGGAGAGACCCAGTACTTC
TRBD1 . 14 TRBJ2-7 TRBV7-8 CASSLGTGSYEQYF TGTGCCAGCAGCTTAGGGACAGGGAGCTACGAGCAGTACTTC
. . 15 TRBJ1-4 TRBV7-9 CASSLQQRTNEKLFF TGTGCCAGCAGCTTACAACAGAGAACTAATGAAAAACTGTTTTTT
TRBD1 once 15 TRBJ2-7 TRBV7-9 CASSRSDRAIYEQYF TGTGCCAGCAGTCGATCCGACAGGGCGATCTACGAGCAGTACTTC
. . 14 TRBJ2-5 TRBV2 CASSPPELRETQYF TGTGCCAGCAGTCCACCGGAGCTACGAGAGACCCAGTACTTC
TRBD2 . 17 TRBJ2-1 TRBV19 CASSRDPRAGGVNEQFF TGTGCCAGTAGTAGGGACCCCCGAGCGGGAGGAGTTAATGAGCAGTTCTTC
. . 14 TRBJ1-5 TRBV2 CASSPGGDGQPQHF TGTGCCAGCAGCCCGGGGGGAGATGGTCAGCCCCAGCATTTT
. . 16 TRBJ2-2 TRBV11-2 CASSLIPSGSTGELFF TGTGCCAGCAGCTTAATCCCCTCGGGGAGCACCGGGGAGCTGTTTTTT
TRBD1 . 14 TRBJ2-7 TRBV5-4 CASSSRTGKDEQYF TGTGCCAGCAGCTCCCGGACAGGGAAGGACGAGCAGTACTTC